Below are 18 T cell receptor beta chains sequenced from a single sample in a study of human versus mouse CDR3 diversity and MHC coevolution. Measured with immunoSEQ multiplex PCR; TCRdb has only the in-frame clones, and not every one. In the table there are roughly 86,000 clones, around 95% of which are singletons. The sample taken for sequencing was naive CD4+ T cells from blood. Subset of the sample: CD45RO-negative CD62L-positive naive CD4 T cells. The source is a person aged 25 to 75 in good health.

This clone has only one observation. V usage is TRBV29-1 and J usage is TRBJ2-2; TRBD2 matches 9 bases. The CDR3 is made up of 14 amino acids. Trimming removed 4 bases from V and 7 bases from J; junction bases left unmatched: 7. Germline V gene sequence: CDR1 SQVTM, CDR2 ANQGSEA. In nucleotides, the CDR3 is TGCAGCGTTGCCGCGGGGGGGCCGTTCGGGGAGCTGTTTTTT. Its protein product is CSVAAGGPFGELFF.

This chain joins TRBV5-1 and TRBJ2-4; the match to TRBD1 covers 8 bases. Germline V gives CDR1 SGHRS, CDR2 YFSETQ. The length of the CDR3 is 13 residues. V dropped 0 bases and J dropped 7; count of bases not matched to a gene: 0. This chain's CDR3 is CASSLGTGNIQYF. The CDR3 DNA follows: TGCGCCAGCAGCTTGGGGACAGGGAACATTCAGTACTTC.

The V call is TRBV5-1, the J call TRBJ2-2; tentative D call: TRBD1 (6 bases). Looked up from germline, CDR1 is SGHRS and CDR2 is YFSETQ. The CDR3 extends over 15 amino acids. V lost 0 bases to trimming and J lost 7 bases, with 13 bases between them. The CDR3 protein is CASSLGTGLGGELFF. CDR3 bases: TGCGCCAGCAGCTTGGGTACAGGGCTGGGCGGGGAGCTGTTTTTT. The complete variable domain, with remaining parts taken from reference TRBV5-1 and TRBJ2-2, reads KAGVTQTPRYLIKTRGQQVTLSCSPISGHRSVSWYQQTPGQGLQFLFEYFSETQRNKGNFPGRFSGRQFSNSRSEMNVSTLELGDSALYLCASSLGTGLGGELFFGEGSRLTVL.

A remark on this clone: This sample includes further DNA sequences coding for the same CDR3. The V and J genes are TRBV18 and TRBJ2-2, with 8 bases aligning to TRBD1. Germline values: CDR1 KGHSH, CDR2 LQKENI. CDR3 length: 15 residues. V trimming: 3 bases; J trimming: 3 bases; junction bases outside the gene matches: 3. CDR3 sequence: CASSPGQGHTGELFF. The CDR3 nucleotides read TGTGCCAGCTCACCTGGACAGGGTCACACCGGGGAGCTGTTTTTT.

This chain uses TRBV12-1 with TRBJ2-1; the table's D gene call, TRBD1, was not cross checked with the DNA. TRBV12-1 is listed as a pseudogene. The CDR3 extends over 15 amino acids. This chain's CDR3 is CASRPTGTGGDEQFF. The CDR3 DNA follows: TGTGCCAGCAGACCTACCGGGACAGGGGGCGACGAGCAGTTCTTC.

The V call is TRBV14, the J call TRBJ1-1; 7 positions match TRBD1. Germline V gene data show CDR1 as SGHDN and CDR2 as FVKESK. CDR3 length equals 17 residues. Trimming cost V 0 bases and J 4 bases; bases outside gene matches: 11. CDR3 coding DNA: TGTGCCAGCAGCCAAGAAATCGGCAGGGGGGCGCGCACTGAAGCTTTCTTT. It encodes CASSQEIGRGARTEAFF.

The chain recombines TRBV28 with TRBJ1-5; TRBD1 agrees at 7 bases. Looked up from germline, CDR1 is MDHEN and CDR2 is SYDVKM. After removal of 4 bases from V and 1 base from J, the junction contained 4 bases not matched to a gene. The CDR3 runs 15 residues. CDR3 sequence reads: CASSSLQGSNQPQHF. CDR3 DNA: TGTGCCAGCAGTTCCCTACAGGGGAGCAATCAGCCCCAGCATTTT.

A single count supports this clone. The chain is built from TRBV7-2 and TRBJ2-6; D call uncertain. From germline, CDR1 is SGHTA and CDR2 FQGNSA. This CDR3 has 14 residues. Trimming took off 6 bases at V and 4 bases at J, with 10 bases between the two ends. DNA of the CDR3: TGTGCCAGCAGTCCCACTCGAGGGGCCAACGTCCTGACTTTC. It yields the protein CASSPTRGANVLTF.

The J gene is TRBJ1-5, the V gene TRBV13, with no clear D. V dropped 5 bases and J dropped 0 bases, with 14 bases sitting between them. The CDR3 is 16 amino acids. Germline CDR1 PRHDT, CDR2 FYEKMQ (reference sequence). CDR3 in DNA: TGTGCCAGCAGCCACGGAGGTAGGGTTAGCAATCAGCCCCAGCATTTT. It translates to CASSHGGRVSNQPQHF.

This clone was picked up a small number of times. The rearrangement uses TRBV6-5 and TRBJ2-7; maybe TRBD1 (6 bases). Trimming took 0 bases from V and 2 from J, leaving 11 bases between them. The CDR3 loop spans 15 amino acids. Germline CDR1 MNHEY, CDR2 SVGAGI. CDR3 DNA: TGTGCCAGCAGTTACTCGAGGGACAACACCTACGAGCAGTACTTC. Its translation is CASSYSRDNTYEQYF.

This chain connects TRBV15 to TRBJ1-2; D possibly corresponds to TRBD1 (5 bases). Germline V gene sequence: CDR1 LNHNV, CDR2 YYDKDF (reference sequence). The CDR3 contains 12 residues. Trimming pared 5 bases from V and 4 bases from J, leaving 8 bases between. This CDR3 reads CATSGQGYGYTF. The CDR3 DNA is TGTGCCACCAGCGGCCAGGGCTATGGCTACACCTTC.

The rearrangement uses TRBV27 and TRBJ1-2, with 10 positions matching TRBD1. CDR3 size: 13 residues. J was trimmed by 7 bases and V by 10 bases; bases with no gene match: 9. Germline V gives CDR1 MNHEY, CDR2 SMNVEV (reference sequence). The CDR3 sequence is CATRGTGESGYTF. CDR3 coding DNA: TGTGCCACCAGAGGGACAGGGGAATCTGGCTACACCTTC.

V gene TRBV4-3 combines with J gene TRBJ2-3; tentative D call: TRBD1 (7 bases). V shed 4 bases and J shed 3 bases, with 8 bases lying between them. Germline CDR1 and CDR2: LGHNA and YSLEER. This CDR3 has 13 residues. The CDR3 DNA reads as TGCGCCAGCAGCCCAGGGGGGACAGATACGCAGTATTTT. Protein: CASSPGGTDTQYF.

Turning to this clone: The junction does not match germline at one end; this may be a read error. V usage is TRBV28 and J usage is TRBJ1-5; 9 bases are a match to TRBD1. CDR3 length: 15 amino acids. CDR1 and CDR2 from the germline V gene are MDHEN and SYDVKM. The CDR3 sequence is CASIWGQGRNQPQHF. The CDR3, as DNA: TGTGCCAGCATTTGGGGACAGGGCCGCAACCAGCCCCAGCATTTT.

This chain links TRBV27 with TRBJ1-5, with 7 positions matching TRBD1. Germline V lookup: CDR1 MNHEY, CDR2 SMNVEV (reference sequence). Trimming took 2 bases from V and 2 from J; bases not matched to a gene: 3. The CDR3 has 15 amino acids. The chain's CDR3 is CASSLVGQRNQPQHF. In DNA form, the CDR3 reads TGTGCCAGCAGTTTAGTGGGACAGCGCAATCAGCCCCAGCATTTT.

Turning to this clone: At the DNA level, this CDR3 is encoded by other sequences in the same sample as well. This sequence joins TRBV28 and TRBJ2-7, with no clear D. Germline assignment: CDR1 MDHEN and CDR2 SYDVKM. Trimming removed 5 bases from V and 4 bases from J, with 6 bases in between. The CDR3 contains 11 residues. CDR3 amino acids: CASSLNYEQYF. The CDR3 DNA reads TGTGCCAGCAGTCTAAATTACGAGCAGTACTTC.

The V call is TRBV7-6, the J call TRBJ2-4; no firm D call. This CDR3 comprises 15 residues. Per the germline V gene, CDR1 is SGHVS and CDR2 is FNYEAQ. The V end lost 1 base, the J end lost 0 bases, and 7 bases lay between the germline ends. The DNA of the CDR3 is TGTGCCAGCAGCTTAGTCCCCCTAGCCAAAAACATTCAGTACTTC. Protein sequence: CASSLVPLAKNIQYF.

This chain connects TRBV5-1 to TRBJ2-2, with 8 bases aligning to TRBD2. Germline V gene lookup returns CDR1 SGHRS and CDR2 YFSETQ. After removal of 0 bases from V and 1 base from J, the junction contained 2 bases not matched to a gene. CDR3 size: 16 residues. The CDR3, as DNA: TGCGCCAGCAGCTTGGCCGCGGGAGGGAACACCGGGGAGCTGTTTTTT. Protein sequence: CASSLAAGGNTGELFF.